The entry below describes one T cell receptor beta chain. The data stem from a study of T cells in Graves' hyperthyroidism and ophthalmopathy. Patients with uncontrolled infections, other autoimmune diseases, pregnancy or lactation were excluded. V shed 3 bases and J 2 bases; nucleotides not matched to a gene: 7. Germline loops: CDR1 MNHNS, CDR2 SASEGT. The CDR3 is made up of 15 amino acids. TCR beta CDR3 regions were amplified from RNA transcripts. The TCR CDR3 was amplified in a first-round RT-PCR using the HTBI primer set. In TCRdb, the multiplex PCR reads were re-called with MiXCR into one record per CDR3 protein. The sample yields roughly 520,000 distinct CDR3 sequences, around 22% seen once.

The source is a woman aged 30 to 39 with Graves' ophthalmopathy. Sequencing was carried out using blood. This chain connects TRBV6-1 to TRBJ2-7; 7 nucleotides align to TRBD1. The DNA of the CDR3 is TGTGCCAGCAGTGATGACGATACAGGGGCCTACGAGCAGTACTTC. Translated: CASSDDDTGAYEQYF.